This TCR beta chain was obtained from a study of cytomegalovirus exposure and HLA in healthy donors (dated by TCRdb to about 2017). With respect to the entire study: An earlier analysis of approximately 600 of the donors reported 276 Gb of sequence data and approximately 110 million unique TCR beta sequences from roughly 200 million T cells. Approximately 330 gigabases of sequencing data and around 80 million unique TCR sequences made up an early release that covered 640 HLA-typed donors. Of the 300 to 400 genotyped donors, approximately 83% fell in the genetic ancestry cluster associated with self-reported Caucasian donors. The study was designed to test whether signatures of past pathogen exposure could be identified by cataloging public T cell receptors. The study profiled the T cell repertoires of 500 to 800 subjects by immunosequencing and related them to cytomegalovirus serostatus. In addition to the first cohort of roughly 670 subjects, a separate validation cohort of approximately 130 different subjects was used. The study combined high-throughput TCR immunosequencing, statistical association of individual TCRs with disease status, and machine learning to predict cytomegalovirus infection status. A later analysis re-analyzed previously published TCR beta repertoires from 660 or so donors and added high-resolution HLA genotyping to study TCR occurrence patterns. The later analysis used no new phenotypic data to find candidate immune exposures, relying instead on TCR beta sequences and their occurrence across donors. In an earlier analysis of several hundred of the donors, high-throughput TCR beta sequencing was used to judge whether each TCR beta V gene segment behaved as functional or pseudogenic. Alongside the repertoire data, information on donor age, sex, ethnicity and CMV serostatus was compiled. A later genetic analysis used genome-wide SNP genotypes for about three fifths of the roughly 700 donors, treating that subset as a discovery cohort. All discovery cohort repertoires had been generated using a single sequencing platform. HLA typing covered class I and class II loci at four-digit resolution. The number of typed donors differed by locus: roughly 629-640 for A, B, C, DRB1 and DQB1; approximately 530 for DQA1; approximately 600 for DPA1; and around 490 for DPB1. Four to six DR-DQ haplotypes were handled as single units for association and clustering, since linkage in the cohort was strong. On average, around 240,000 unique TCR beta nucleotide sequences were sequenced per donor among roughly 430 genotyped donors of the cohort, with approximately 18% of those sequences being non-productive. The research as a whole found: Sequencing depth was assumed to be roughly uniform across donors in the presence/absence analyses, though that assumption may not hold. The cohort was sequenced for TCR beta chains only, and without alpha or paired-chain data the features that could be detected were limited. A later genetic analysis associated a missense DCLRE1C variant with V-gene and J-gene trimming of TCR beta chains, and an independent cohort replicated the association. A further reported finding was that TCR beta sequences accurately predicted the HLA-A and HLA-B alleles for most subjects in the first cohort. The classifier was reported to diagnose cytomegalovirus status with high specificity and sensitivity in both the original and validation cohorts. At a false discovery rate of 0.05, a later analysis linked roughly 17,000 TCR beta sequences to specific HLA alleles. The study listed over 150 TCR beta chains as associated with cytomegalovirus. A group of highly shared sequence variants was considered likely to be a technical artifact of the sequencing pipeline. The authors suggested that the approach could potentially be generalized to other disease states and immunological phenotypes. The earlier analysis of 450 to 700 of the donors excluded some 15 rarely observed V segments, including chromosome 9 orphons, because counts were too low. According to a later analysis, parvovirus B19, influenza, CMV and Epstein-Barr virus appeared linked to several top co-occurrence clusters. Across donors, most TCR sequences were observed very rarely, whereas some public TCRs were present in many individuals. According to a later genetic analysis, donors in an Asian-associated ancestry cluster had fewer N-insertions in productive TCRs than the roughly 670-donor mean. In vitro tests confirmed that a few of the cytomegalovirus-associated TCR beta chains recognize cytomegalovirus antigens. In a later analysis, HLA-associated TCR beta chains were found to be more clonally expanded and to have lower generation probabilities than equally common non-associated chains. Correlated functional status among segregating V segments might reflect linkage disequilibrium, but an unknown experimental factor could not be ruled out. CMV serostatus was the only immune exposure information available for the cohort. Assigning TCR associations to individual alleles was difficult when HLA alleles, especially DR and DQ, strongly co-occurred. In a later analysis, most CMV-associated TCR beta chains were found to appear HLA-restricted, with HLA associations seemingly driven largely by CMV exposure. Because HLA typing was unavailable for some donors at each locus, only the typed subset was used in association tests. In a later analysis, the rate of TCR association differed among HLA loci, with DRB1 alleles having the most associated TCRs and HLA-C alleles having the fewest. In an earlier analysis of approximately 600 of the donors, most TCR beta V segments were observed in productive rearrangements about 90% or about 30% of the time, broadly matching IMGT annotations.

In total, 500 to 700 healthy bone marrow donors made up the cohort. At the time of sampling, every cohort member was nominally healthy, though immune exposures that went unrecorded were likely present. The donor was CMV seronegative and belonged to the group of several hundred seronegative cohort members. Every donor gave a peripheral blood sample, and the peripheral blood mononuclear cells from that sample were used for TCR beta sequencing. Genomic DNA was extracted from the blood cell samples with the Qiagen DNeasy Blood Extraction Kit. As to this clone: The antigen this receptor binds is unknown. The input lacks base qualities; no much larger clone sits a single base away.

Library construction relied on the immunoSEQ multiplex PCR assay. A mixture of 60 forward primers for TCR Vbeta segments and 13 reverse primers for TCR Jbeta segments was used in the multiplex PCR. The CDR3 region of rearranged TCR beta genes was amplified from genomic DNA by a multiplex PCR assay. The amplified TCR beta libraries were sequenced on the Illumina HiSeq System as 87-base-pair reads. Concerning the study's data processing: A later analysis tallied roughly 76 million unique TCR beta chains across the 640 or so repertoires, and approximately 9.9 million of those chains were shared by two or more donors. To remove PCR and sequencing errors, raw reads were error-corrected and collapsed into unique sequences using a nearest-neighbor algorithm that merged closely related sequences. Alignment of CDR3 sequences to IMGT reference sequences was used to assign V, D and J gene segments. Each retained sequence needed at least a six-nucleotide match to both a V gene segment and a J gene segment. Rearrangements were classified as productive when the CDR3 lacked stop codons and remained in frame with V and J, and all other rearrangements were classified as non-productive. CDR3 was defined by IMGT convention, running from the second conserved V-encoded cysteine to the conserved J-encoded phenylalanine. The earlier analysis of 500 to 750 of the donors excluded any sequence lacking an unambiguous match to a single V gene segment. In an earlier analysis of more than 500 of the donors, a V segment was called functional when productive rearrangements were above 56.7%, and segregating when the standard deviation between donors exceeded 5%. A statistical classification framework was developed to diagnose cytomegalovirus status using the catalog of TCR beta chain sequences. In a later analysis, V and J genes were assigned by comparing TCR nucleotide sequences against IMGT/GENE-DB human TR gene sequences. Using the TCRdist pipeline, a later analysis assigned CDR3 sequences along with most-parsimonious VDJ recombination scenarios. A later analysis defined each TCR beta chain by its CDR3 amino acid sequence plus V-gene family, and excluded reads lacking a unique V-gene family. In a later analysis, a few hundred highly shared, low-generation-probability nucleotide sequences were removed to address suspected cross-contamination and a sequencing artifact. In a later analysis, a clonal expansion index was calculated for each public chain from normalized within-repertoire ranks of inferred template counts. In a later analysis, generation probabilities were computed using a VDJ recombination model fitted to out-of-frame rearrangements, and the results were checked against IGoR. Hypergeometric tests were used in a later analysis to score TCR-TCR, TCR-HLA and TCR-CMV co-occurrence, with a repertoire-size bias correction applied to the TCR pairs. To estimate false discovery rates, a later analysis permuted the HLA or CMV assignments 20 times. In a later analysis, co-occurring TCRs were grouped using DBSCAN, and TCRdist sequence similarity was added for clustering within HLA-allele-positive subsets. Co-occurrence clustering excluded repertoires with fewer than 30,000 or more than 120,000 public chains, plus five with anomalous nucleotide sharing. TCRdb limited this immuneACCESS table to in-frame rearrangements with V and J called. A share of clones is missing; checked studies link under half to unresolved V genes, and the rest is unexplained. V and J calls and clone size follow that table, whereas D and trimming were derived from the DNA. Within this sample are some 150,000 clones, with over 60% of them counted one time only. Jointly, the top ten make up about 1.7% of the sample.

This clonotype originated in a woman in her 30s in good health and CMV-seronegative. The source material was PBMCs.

The CDR3 region has the sequence CASSSRGVGRNEQFF. The nucleotides are TGTGCCAGCAGCTCCAGGGGAGTCGGAAGGAATGAGCAGTTCTTC. The chain is encoded by TRBV5-6 joined to TRBJ2-1, with TRBD1 as a weak D call on 6 bases. The CDR1 and CDR2 encoded by the germline V gene are SGHDT and YYEEEE. The CDR3 starts with the cysteine, ends with the phenylalanine, and has 15 residues. Of the read, only the CDR3 DNA is kept; its 45 bases are in frame from base 1. Trimming takes 3 bases from V and 7 bases from J, and the germline ends sit 17 bases apart.